The clone carrying this T cell receptor (beta chain) has at least ten counts. Its antigen is unidentified. TCRdb re-called the 5' RACE reads through MiXCR, storing one row per CDR3 protein. The sample has about 220,000 distinct CDR3 sequences; about 6.7% are singletons. This specimen belongs to a study of CD8 T cells in ankylosing spondylitis. The CDR3 has 16 residues. Per the germline V gene, CDR1 is LGHDT and CDR2 is YNNKEL (reference sequence). Trimming took 4 bases from V and 0 from J; bases not matched to a gene: 7. Study-wide results and caveats: Within matched ankylosing spondylitis synovial fluid, disease-linked clones were reportedly significantly enriched. Blood of patients with ankylosing spondylitis appeared to be characterized by a TCR beta motif of seven or eight highly homologous variants.

The sequence was collected from a male donor with ankylosing spondylitis. The chain employs TRBV3-1 and TRBJ2-7; 9 bases fit TRBD2. Sequenced: blood, either unsorted or a sorted T cell fraction (not recorded which). CDR3 sequence: CASSRRLAESSYEQYF. Written as DNA, the CDR3 is TGTGCCAGCAGCCGCCGACTAGCGGAAAGCTCCTACGAGCAGTACTTC.